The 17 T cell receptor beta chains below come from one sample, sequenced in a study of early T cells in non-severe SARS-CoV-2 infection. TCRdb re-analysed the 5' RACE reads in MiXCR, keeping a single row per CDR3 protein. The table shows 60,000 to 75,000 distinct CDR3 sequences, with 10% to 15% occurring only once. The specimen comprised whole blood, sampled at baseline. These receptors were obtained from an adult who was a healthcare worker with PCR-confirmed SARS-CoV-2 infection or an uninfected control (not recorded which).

This CDR3 is CASSQRSGRNTEAFF. The CDR3 DNA reads as TGTGCCAGCAGTCAGCGCTCGGGGAGGAACACTGAAGCTTTCTTT. V and J are TRBV12-3 or TRBV12-4 and TRBJ1-1; no definite D call. CDR3 size: 15 residues. V was clipped by 5 bases and J by 1 base, with 14 bases between them.

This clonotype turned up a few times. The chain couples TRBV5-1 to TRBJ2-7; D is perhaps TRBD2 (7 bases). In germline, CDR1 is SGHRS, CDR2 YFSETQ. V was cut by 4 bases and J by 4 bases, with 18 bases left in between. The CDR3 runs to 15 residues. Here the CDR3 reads CASSLERGAIYEQYF. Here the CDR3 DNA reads TGCGCCAGCAGCCTGGAACGGGGGGCGATATACGAGCAGTACTTC.

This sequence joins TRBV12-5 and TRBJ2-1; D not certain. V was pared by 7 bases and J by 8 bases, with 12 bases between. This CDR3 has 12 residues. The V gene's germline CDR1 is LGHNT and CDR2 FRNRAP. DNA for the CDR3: TGTGCTAGTGCTTTAGGAAGTGATGAGCAGTTCTTC. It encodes CASALGSDEQFF.

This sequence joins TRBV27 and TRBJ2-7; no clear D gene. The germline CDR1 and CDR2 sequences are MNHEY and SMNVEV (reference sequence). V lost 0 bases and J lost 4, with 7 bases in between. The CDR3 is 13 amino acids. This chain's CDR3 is CASSLSIGYEQYF. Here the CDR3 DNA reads TGTGCCAGCAGTTTATCGATCGGATACGAGCAGTACTTC.

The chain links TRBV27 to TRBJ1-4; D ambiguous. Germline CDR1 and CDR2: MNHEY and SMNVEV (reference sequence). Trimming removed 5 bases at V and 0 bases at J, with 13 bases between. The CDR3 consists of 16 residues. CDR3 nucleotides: TGTGCCAGCAGTACCTTTGAGGACCCAACTAATGAAAAACTGTTTTTT. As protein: CASSTFEDPTNEKLFF.

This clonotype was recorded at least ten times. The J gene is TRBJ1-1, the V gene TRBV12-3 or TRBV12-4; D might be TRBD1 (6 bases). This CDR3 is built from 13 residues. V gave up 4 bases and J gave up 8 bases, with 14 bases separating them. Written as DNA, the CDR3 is TGTGCCAGCAGTTACAGACAGGTCTCGGAAGCTTTCTTT. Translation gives CASSYRQVSEAFF.

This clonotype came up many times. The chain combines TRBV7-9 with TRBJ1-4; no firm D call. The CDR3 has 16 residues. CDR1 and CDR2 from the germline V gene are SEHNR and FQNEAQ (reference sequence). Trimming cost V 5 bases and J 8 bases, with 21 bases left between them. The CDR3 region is CASSPPGWKGKEKLFF. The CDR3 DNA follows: TGTGCCAGCAGCCCCCCGGGTTGGAAGGGAAAAGAAAAACTGTTTTTT.

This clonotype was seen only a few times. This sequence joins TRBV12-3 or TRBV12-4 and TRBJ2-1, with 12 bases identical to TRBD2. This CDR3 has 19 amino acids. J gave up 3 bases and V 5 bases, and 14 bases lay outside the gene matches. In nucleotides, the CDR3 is TGTGCCAGCAGTCCCCTCGGACTAGCGGGACCCCCCTACTACAATGAGCAGTTCTTC. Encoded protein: CASSPLGLAGPPYYNEQFF.

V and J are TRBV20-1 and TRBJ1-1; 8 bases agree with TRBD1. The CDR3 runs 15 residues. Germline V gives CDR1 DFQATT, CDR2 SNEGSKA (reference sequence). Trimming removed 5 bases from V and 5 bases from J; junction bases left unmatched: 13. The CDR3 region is CSACPDRESYTEAFF. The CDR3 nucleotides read TGCAGTGCTTGCCCGGACAGGGAAAGTTATACTGAAGCTTTCTTT.

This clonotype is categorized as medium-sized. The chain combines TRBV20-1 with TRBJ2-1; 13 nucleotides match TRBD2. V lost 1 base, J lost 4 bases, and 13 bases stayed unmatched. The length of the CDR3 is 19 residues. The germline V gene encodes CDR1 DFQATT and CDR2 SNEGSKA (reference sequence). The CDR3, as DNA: TGCAGTGCTAGAGGCTTCGCCGGGACTAGCGGGGAGAGTTACAATGAGCAGTTCTTC. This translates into CSARGFAGTSGESYNEQFF.

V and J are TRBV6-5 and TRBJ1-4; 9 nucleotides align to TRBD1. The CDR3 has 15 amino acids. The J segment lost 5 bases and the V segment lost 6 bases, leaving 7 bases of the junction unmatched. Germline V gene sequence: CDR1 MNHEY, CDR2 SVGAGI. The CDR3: CASRPGTGRNEKLFF. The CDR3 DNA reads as TGTGCCAGCAGGCCCGGGACAGGGAGAAATGAAAAACTGTTTTTT.

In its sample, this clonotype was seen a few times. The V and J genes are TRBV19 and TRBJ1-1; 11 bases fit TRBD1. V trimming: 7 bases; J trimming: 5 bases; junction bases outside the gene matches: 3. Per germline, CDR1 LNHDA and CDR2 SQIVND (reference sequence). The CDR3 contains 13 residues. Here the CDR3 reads CASIGTGGTEAFF. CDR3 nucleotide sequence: TGTGCCAGTATAGGGACAGGGGGGACTGAAGCTTTCTTT.

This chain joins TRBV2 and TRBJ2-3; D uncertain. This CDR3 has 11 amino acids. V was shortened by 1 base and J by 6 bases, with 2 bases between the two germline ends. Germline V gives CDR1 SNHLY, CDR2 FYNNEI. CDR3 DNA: TGTGCCAGCAGTGAAGGGGATACGCAGTATTTT. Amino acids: CASSEGDTQYF.

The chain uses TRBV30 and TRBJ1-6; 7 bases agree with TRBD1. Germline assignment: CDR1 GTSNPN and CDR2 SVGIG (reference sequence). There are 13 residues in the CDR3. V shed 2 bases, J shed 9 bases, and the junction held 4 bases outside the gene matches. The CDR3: CAWSQGVGSPLHF. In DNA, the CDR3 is TGTGCCTGGAGTCAGGGGGTGGGTTCACCCCTCCACTTT.

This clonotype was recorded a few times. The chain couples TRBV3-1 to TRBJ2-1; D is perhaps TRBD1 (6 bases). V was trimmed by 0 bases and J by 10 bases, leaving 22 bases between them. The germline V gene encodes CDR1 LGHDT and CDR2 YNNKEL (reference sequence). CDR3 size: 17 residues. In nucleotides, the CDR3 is TGTGCCAGCAGCCAAGATCTAGGGGGTCAGCAATGGGAGGAGCAGTTCTTC. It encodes CASSQDLGGQQWEEQFF.

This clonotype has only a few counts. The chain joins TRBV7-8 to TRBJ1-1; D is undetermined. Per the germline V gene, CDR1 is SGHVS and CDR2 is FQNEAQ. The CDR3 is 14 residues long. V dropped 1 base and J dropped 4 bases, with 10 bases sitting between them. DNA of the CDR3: TGTGCCAGCAGCTTAGGGGAGTGGGGCACTGAAGCTTTCTTT. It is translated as CASSLGEWGTEAFF.

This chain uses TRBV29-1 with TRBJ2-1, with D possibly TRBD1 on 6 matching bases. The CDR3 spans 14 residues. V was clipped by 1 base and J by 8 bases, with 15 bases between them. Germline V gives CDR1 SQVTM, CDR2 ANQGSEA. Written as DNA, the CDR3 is TGCAGCGTTGAAGTTCCAGGGGTGTACGATGAGCAGTTCTTC. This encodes CSVEVPGVYDEQFF.